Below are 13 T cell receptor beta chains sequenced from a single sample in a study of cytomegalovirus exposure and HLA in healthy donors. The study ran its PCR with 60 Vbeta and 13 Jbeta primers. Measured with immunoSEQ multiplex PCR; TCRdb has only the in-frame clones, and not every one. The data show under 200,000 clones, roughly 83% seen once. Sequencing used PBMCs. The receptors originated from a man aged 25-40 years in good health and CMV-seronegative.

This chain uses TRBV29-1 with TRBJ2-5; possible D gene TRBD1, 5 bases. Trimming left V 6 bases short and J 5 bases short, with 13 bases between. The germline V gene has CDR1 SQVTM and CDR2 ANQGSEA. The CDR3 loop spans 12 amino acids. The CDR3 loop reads CSVRVPSETQYF. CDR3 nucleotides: TGCAGCGTCAGGGTTCCGTCCGAGACCCAGTACTTC.

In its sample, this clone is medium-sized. This CDR3 is CASSETVDGYTF. Here the CDR3 DNA reads TGTGCCAGCAGTGAGACAGTCGATGGCTACACCTTC. The chain uses TRBV2 and TRBJ1-2; TRBD1 might be the D (5 bases). This CDR3 is 12 amino acids long. With 3 bases removed from V and 6 bases from J, the gap between germline ends came to 8 bases. Germline CDR1 reads SNHLY; CDR2 reads FYNNEI.

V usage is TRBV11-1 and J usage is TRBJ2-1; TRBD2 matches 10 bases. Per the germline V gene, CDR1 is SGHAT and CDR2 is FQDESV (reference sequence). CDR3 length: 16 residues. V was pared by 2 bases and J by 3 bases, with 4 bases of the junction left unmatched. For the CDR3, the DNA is TGTGCCAGCAGCTTATGGGCTAGCGGGAGCTACAATGAGCAGTTCTTC. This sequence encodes CASSLWASGSYNEQFF.

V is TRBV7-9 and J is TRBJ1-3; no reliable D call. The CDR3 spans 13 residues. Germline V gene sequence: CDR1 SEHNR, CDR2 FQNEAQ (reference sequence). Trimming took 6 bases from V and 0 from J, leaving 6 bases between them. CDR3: CASSINSGNTIYF. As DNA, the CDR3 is TGTGCCAGCAGTATTAACTCTGGAAACACCATATATTTT.

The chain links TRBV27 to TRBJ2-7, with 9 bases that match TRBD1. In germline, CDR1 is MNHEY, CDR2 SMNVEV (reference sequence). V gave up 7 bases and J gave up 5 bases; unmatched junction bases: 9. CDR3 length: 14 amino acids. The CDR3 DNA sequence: TGTGCCAGCAATCACAGGGGGCATAAGGACGAGCAGTACTTC. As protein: CASNHRGHKDEQYF.

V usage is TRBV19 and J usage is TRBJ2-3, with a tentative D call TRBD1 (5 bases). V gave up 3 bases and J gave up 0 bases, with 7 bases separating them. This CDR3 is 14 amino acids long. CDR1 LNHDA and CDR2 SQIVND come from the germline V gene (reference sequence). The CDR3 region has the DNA TGTGCCAGTAGTATGTGGGGCAGCACAGATACGCAGTATTTT. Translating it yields CASSMWGSTDTQYF. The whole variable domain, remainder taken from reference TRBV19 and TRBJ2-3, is DGGITQSPKYLFRKEGQNVTLSCEQNLNHDAMYWYRQDPGQGLRLIYYSQIVNDFQKGDIAEGYSVSREKKESFPLTVTSAQKNPTAFYLCASSMWGSTDTQYFGPGTRLTVL.

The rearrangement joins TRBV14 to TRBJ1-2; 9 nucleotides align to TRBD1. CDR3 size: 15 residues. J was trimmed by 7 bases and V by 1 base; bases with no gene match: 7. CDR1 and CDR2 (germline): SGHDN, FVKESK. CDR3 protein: CASSQARTGDAGYTF. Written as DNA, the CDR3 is TGTGCCAGCAGCCAAGCCAGGACAGGGGACGCTGGCTACACCTTC.

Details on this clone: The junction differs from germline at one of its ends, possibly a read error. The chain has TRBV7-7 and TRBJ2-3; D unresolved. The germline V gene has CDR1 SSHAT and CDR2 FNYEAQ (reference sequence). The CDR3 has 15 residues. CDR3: CASSLSVTSTDTQYF. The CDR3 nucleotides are TGTGCTAGCAGCTTGTCTGTAACTAGCACAGATACGCAGTATTTT.

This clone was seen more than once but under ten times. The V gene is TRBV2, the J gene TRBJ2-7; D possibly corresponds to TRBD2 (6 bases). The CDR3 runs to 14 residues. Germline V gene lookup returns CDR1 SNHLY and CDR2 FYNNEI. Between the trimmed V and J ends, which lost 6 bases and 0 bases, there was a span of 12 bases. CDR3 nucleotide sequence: TGTGCCAGCAGATGGGGCGGGGTCTCCTACGAGCAGTACTTC. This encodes CASRWGGVSYEQYF.

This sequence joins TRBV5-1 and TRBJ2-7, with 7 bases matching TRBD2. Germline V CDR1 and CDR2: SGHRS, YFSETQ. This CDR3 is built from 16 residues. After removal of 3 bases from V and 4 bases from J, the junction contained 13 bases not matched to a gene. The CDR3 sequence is CASSWGGKALPYEQYF. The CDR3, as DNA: TGCGCCAGCAGCTGGGGGGGTAAGGCCCTACCTTACGAGCAGTACTTC.

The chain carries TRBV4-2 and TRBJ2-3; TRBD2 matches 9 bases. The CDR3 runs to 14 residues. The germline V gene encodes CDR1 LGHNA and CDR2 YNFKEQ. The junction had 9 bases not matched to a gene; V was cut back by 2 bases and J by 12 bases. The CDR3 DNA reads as TGTGCCAGCAGCCAATGGCGGGGGGGCGAGCGACAGTATTTT. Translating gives CASSQWRGGERQYF.

CDR3 DNA: TGTGCCAGCAGCCGAATCGGACAGGGGGGAGAGACCCAGTACTTC. Translation: CASSRIGQGGETQYF. The chain has TRBV7-2 and TRBJ2-5; 10 nucleotides line up with TRBD1. The CDR3 is made up of 15 amino acids. From germline, CDR1 is SGHTA and CDR2 FQGNSA. Losses at the gene ends were 5 bases for V and 4 bases for J; bases not matched to a gene: 7.

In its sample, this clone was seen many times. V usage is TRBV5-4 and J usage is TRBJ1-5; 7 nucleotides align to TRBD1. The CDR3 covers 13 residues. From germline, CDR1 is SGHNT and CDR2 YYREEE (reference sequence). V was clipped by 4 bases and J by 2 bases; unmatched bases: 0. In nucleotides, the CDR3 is TGTGCCAGCAGCACAGGGGGCAATCAGCCCCAGCATTTT. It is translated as CASSTGGNQPQHF.